These T cell receptor beta chains were read from a single sample in a study of T cells in Graves' hyperthyroidism and ophthalmopathy. TCRdb fed the multiplex PCR reads into MiXCR, producing one record per CDR3 protein. The table lists hundreds of thousands of distinct CDR3 sequences, 12% to 15% of them singletons. Sequencing was done on a sample of blood. The origin of the receptors is a woman younger than 30 with Graves' hyperthyroidism. The CDR3 runs from the conserved cysteine through the conserved F or W. The D gene is left open where the match is weak. Clone size is stated in some rows and not others, as once, few, many or a class when expanded.

cdr3_nt,cdr3_aa,v_call,j_call,cdr3_length,clone_size,d_call
TGTGCCAGCAGATTTTCCTCGGGACTAGCAATCGCAGATACGCAGTATTTT,CASRFSSGLAIADTQYF,TRBV7-2,TRBJ2-3,17,.,TRBD2
TGTGCCAGCAGCTTAGATCCCTCTAGCGTCGAGCAGTTCTTC,CASSLDPSSVEQFF,TRBV11-3,TRBJ2-1,14,many,.
TGTGCCTGGGCCCACGGCGGGAGCTCCTACGAGCAGTACTTC,CAWAHGGSSYEQYF,TRBV30,TRBJ2-7,14,few,TRBD2
TGTGCCAGCAGCGTAGCTGTCGACACCGGGGAGCTGTTTTTT,CASSVAVDTGELFF,TRBV9,TRBJ2-2,14,few,.
TGTGCCAGTAGTATAGTCGCCCACGATGACAATGAGCAGTTCTTC,CASSIVAHDDNEQFF,TRBV19,TRBJ2-1,15,.,.
TGCAGTGCCCGGAGCGGGAGGGCCGGTAATGAGCAGTTCTTC,CSARSGRAGNEQFF,TRBV20-1,TRBJ2-1,14,many,TRBD2
TGTGCCAGCAGTTACAGTGGAGGGGTCAACTCCTACGAGCAGTACTTC,CASSYSGGVNSYEQYF,TRBV6-6,TRBJ2-7,16,many,.
TGTGCCAGCAGACACAGGGGTACTGAAGCTTTCTTT,CASRHRGTEAFF,TRBV11-1,TRBJ1-1,12,many,TRBD1
TGTGCCAGCAGTACCCCTTTTGGGATGAGGGATCGAATTAATGAGCAGTTCTTC,CASSTPFGMRDRINEQFF,TRBV6-2/TRBV6-3,TRBJ2-1,18,few,.
TGTGCCAGCAGACGAACTTCGACAGGGCAGCGTCAGCCCCAGCATTTT,CASRRTSTGQRQPQHF,TRBV6-5,TRBJ1-5,16,.,TRBD1
TGTGCCTGGAACGCGGCTAGCTCGGCAGATACGCAGTATTTT,CAWNAASSADTQYF,TRBV30,TRBJ2-3,14,many,.
TGTGCCAGTAGTCCCTCGATCGGGGCAGCCTACGAGCAGTACTTC,CASSPSIGAAYEQYF,TRBV19,TRBJ2-7,15,.,.
TGTGCCAGCAGTTGGACAGGTGGATTTAACTATGGCTACACCTTC,CASSWTGGFNYGYTF,TRBV12-3/TRBV12-4,TRBJ1-2,15,many,TRBD1
TGTGCCAGCAGCCCCCGGGACAGGGGCTCCGTTGAAGCTTTCTTT,CASSPRDRGSVEAFF,TRBV3-1,TRBJ1-1,15,many,TRBD1
TGTGCCAGCAGCTTGTCAGTCGGAAGGGGGTACAATGAGCAGTTCTTC,CASSLSVGRGYNEQFF,TRBV5-4,TRBJ2-1,16,.,.
TGTGCCAGCAAATTACAGGGGATCGGGACCCAGTACTTC,CASKLQGIGTQYF,TRBV2,TRBJ2-5,13,many,TRBD1